The 18 T cell receptor beta chains listed next were all sequenced from one sample in a study of shared clonotypes between healthy human individuals. CD45RO-negative, CCR7-selected cells formed the naive CD8 fraction, which excluded terminally differentiated effector memory CD45RA+ cells. Assay: immunoSEQ multiplex PCR; the TCRdb copy retains only in-frame clones and omits some. The sample contains hundreds of thousands of clones, approximately 95% of which appear only once. Specimen: naive CD8+ T cells sorted from blood. All receptors come from a young woman in good health.

V is TRBV5-1 and J is TRBJ2-1; 7 bases are shared with TRBD1. With V trimmed by 4 bases and J by 0 bases, 7 bases remained unmatched. Germline V gives CDR1 SGHRS, CDR2 YFSETQ. This CDR3 contains 16 residues. The CDR3 DNA sequence: TGCGCCAGCAGCAGGGGACAGATGAGCTCCTACAATGAGCAGTTCTTC. This codes for CASSRGQMSSYNEQFF.

The rearrangement links TRBV27 to TRBJ2-3; 7 nucleotides agree with TRBD1. Germline trimming cut 7 bases from V and 5 bases from J; bases unmatched to any gene: 0. The CDR3 length is 11 residues. The germline CDR1 and CDR2 sequences are MNHEY and SMNVEV (reference sequence). The CDR3 DNA reads TGTGCCAGCACAGGGGGAGATACGCAGTATTTT. Translation gives CASTGGDTQYF.

The rearrangement joins TRBV11-2 to TRBJ2-1; TRBD1 matches at 7 bases. Germline V gene lookup returns CDR1 SGHAT and CDR2 FQNNGV. With V trimmed by 5 bases and J by 10 bases, 5 bases remained unmatched. The CDR3 has 12 amino acids. The DNA for the CDR3 is TGTGCCAGCAGCCCAGGGGGACAAGAGCAGTTCTTC. Translated: CASSPGGQEQFF.

This clone is a singleton in its sample. The chain carries TRBV15 and TRBJ2-5; tentatively, D is TRBD2 (6 bases). The closer fit of TRBJ2-7 to the DNA end suggests the J call may be wrong. This CDR3 spans 14 amino acids. From germline, CDR1 is LNHNV and CDR2 YYDKDF (reference sequence). In DNA, the CDR3 is TGTGCCACCAGCCCCGGGGGAGGTTCCTACGAGCAGTACTTC. Its protein product is CATSPGGGSYEQYF.

The chain uses TRBV6-4 and TRBJ1-5, with no clear D. The CDR3 runs 15 residues. Germline V CDR1 and CDR2: MRHNA, SNTAGT. Deletions cut 4 bases from V and 4 bases from J, with 14 bases between. The CDR3 spells CASSGEDMINQPQHF. Here the CDR3 DNA reads TGTGCCAGCAGTGGTGAGGATATGATTAATCAGCCCCAGCATTTT.

The chain has TRBV19 and TRBJ2-7; TRBD2 matches 9 bases. The V segment lost 5 bases and the J segment 5 bases; nucleotides outside the gene matches: 13. The CDR3 contains 16 residues. CDR1 LNHDA and CDR2 SQIVND come from the germline V gene (reference sequence). In DNA, the CDR3 is TGTGCCAGTAGTGACGCAAATGGACTAGCGATCCACGAGCAGTACTTC. As protein: CASSDANGLAIHEQYF.

This rearrangement joins TRBV27 to TRBJ2-7, with 8 bases lining up with TRBD2. CDR1 is MNHEY, CDR2 SMNVEV, per germline (reference sequence). V trimming: 6 bases; J trimming: 2 bases; junction bases outside the gene matches: 6. The CDR3 extends over 14 amino acids. The CDR3 loop reads CASSPGGSPYEQYF. CDR3 DNA sequence: TGTGCCAGCAGCCCGGGGGGGTCGCCCTACGAGCAGTACTTC.

The gene calls are TRBV28 and TRBJ2-5; D may be TRBD2 (5 bases). The DNA matches TRBJ2-7 better at its end, which makes the J call doubtful. The CDR3 totals 12 residues. Per germline, CDR1 MDHEN and CDR2 SYDVKM. This CDR3 reads CASSFAGSEQYF. CDR3 nucleotide sequence: TGTGCCAGCAGTTTTGCTGGGAGCGAGCAGTACTTC.

This rearrangement joins TRBV7-9 to TRBJ1-1; D gene uncertain. This CDR3 contains 12 residues. With 11 bases removed from V and 3 bases from J, the gap between germline ends came to 13 bases. Germline assignment: CDR1 SEHNR and CDR2 FQNEAQ (reference sequence). CDR3 loop: CALVGSHTEAFF. For the CDR3, the DNA is TGTGCCCTAGTGGGCTCCCACACTGAAGCTTTCTTT. The full variable domain, rest sourced from reference TRBV7-9 and TRBJ1-1, is DTGVSQNPRHKITKRGQNVTFRCDPISEHNRLYWYRQTLGQGPEFLTYFQNEAQLEKSRLLSDRFSAERPKGSFSTLEIQRTEQGDSAMYLCALVGSHTEAFFGQGTRLTVV.

This sequence joins TRBV2 and TRBJ2-7; no reliable D call. With 4 bases removed from V and 0 bases from J, the gap between germline ends came to 10 bases. The CDR3 has 14 residues. CDR1 SNHLY and CDR2 FYNNEI come from the germline V gene. The CDR3 is CASSVGRSSYEQYF. The CDR3 DNA sequence: TGTGCCAGCAGTGTCGGCAGGAGCTCCTACGAGCAGTACTTC.

This chain joins TRBV4-2 and TRBJ2-2; 8 bases agree with TRBD2. The CDR3 has 19 amino acids. Germline assignment: CDR1 LGHNA and CDR2 YNFKEQ. The V and J ends lost 5 bases and 1 base, in that order; junction bases with no gene match: 15. The CDR3 DNA reads as TGTGCCAGCAGCACCCAGGAGGGAGGCGGGAGGTTGAACACCGGGGAGCTGTTTTTT. It codes for CASSTQEGGGRLNTGELFF.

The chain is built from TRBV2 and TRBJ2-7, with D possibly being TRBD1 (6 bases). The V gene's germline CDR1 is SNHLY and CDR2 FYNNEI. Deletions cut 0 bases from V and 0 bases from J, with 12 bases between. This CDR3 spans 16 amino acids. In DNA form, the CDR3 reads TGTGCCAGCAGTGAAGCTGTAACAGGGCACTCCTACGAGCAGTACTTC. Protein sequence: CASSEAVTGHSYEQYF. Combining the CDR3 with reference TRBV2 and TRBJ2-7 gives the whole variable domain EPEVTQTPSHQVTQMGQEVILRCVPISNHLYFYWYRQILGQKVEFLVSFYNNEISEKSEIFDDQFSVERPDGSNFTLKIRSTKLEDSAMYFCASSEAVTGHSYEQYFGPGTRLTVT.

The chain joins TRBV7-2 to TRBJ1-3; D might be TRBD1 (5 bases). The CDR3 loop spans 16 amino acids. CDR1 and CDR2 (germline): SGHTA, FQGNSA. V was shortened by 6 bases and J by 0 bases, with 15 bases between the two germline ends. The chain's CDR3 is CASRGRDGLSGNTIYF. The CDR3 DNA reads as TGTGCCAGCAGAGGACGGGACGGACTCTCTGGAAACACCATATATTTT. The variable domain in full, completed from reference TRBV7-2 and TRBJ1-3, reads GAGVSQSPSNKVTEKGKDVELRCDPISGHTALYWYRQSLGQGLEFLIYFQGNSAPDKSGLPSDRFSAERTGGSVSTLTIQRTQQEDSAVYLCASRGRDGLSGNTIYFGEGSWLTVV.

The chain employs TRBV28 and TRBJ2-7, with 9 bases lining up with TRBD2. This CDR3 spans 15 amino acids. The germline CDR1 and CDR2 sequences are MDHEN and SYDVKM. J was trimmed by 2 bases and V by 3 bases; bases with no gene match: 5. This CDR3 is CASSFGGRGPYEQYF. In nucleotides, the CDR3 is TGTGCCAGCAGTTTCGGCGGGAGGGGCCCCTACGAGCAGTACTTC. Looking up the rest from reference TRBV28 and TRBJ2-7 gives the full variable domain: DVKVTQSSRYLVKRTGEKVFLECVQDMDHENMFWYRQDPGLGLRLIYFSYDVKMKEKGDIPEGYSVSREKKERFSLILESASTNQTSMYLCASSFGGRGPYEQYFGPGTRLTVT.

The V gene is TRBV30, the J gene TRBJ2-1; tentatively, D is TRBD1 or TRBD2 (5 bases each). The CDR3 consists of 12 residues. Trimming removed 1 base at V and 6 bases at J, with 7 bases between. Germline V gene lookup returns CDR1 GTSNPN and CDR2 SVGIG (reference sequence). CDR3 sequence reads: CAWSGDRNEQFF. CDR3 coding DNA: TGTGCCTGGAGTGGGGACCGCAATGAGCAGTTCTTC.

This chain uses TRBV9 with TRBJ2-5; D is ambiguous. Germline CDR1 reads SGDLS; CDR2 reads YYNGEE. The length of the CDR3 is 16 residues. Trimming took off 0 bases at V and 0 bases at J, with 12 bases between the two ends. This CDR3 reads CASSVASSLYQETQYF. CDR3 nucleotides: TGTGCCAGCAGCGTAGCTTCGAGTCTGTACCAAGAGACCCAGTACTTC.

The chain has TRBV2 and TRBJ2-7; TRBD1 aligns across 7 bases. With V trimmed by 6 bases and J by 3 bases, 14 bases remained unmatched. The CDR3 runs to 16 residues. CDR1 and CDR2 (germline): SNHLY, FYNNEI. This CDR3 reads CASRGRTTGPNYEQYF. CDR3 nucleotide sequence: TGTGCCAGCAGGGGCCGGACGACAGGGCCAAACTACGAGCAGTACTTC.

This clone appeared a single time. This chain joins TRBV7-9 and TRBJ2-2, with a possible D match to TRBD1 (5 bases). Germline lookup yields CDR1 SEHNR and CDR2 FQNEAQ (reference sequence). The CDR3 covers 14 residues. V gave up 5 bases and J gave up 6 bases, with 13 bases separating them. CDR3 nucleotides: TGTGCCAGCAGCCCGCCAGGGAAACCCGGGGAGCTGTTTTTT. Translation gives CASSPPGKPGELFF.